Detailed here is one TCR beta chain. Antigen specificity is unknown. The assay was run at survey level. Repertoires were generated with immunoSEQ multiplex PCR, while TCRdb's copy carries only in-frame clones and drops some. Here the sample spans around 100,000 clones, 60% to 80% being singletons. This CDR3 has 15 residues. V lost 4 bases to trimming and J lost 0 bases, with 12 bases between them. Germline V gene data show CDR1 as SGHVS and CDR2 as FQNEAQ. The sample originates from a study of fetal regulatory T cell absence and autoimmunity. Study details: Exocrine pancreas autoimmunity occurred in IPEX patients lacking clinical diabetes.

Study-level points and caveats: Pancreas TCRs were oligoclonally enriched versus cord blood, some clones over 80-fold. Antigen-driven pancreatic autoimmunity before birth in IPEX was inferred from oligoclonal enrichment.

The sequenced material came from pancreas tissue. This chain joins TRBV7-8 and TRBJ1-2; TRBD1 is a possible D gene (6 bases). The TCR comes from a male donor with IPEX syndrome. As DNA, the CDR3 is TGTGCCAGCAGCTCCACCGGACAGTCTAACTATGGCTACACCTTC. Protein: CASSSTGQSNYGYTF.